The 5 T cell receptor beta chains given below trace back to one sample, sequenced in a study of shared T cell receptors in the human thymus. The method was immunoSEQ multiplex PCR; TCRdb's version includes in-frame clones alone and lacks a portion of them. The profile shows hundreds of thousands of clones, 75% to 85% of them singletons. These sequences were also reported in another study, on human thymus T cells.

Sequenced sample: thymocytes. These receptors all come from a boy under two years old with a congenital heart defect.

The chain uses TRBV27 and TRBJ1-2; 8 bases are shared with TRBD1. The length of the CDR3 is 13 residues. The germline V gene encodes CDR1 MNHEY and CDR2 SMNVEV (reference sequence). V trimming: 5 bases; J trimming: 5 bases; junction bases outside the gene matches: 4. The CDR3 loop is CASSIGTGYGYTF. In DNA, the CDR3 is TGTGCCAGCAGTATCGGGACAGGATATGGCTACACCTTC.

V gene TRBV27 combines with J gene TRBJ2-3, with a weak D call TRBD1 (6 bases). There are 11 residues in the CDR3. V dropped 6 bases and J dropped 10 bases, with 11 bases sitting between them. Per the germline V gene, CDR1 is MNHEY and CDR2 is SMNVEV (reference sequence). CDR3 DNA sequence: TGTGCCAGCAGAAGGGGGAGAGCGCAGTATTTT. Encoded protein: CASRRGRAQYF.

The chain couples TRBV10-3 to TRBJ2-2; 11 bases are a match to TRBD2. The CDR3 has 18 amino acids. Germline trimming cut 1 base from V and 4 bases from J; bases unmatched to any gene: 8. Germline CDR1 ENHRY, CDR2 SYGVKD. The CDR3 DNA reads as TGTGCCATCAGTGAGTGGATAGCGGGAGGGCCAGGCACCGGGGAGCTGTTTTTT. It codes for CAISEWIAGGPGTGELFF.

The chain couples TRBV9 to TRBJ1-2; D is unresolved. The CDR3 has 17 residues. V was clipped by 4 bases and J by 6 bases, with 25 bases between them. The V gene's germline CDR1 is SGDLS and CDR2 YYNGEE. The CDR3, as DNA: TGTGCCAGCAGCTCCTCCGGAACAGTCACCCCCGCGAATGGCTACACCTTC. It specifies CASSSSGTVTPANGYTF.

The J gene is TRBJ1-2, the V gene TRBV5-1, with D perhaps TRBD1 (6 bases). The CDR3 consists of 15 residues. V gave up 4 bases and J gave up 7 bases, with 20 bases separating them. Germline V gene data show CDR1 as SGHRS and CDR2 as YFSETQ. The CDR3 DNA sequence: TGCGCCAGCAGCGGCGGACAGAGGGCCATTAGTGGCTACACCTTC. As protein: CASSGGQRAISGYTF.